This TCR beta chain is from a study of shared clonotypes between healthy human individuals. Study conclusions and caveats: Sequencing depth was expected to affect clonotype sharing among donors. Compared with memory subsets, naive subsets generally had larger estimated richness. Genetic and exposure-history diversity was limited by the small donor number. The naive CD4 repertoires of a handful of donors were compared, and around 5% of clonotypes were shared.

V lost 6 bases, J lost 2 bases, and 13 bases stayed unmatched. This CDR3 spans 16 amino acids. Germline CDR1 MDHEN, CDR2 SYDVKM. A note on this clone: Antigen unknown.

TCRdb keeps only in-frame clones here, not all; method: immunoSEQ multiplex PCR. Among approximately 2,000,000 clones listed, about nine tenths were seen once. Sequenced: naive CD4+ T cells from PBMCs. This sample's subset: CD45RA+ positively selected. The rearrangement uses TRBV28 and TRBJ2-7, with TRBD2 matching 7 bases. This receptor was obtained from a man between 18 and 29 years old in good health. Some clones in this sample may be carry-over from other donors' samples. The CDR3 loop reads CASRSLGRGRAYEQYF. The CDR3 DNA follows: TGTGCCAGCAGATCACTTGGGAGGGGAAGGGCCTACGAGCAGTACTTC.